This T cell receptor beta chain appears in the sequencing data of a study of blood T cells in healthy people across ages. Regarding the study as a whole: While age rose, TCR beta diversity per million T cells dropped in a roughly linear way. The study found more naive CD4+ cells and higher diversity in long-lived than aged donors.

About this clonotype itself: No antigen is known for it.

A second PCR of roughly 7 to 11 cycles used a sample-barcoded 5' primer and a J-beta primer mix. Every sample produced at least 3 million CDR3-containing paired-end reads. TCRdb re-called the 5' RACE reads with MiXCR, one entry per CDR3 protein. The profile shows 450,000 to 700,000 distinct CDR3 sequences, 25% to 30% of them singletons. The CDR3 loop spans 15 amino acids. Germline V gene data show CDR1 as LGHNA and CDR2 as YSLEER. Trimming removed 0 bases at V and 3 bases at J, with 8 bases between. The TCR comes from a woman in her seventies in good health. The V gene is TRBV4-3, the J gene TRBJ1-4; no firm D call. Sequencing was done on a sample of blood. The CDR3 region has the DNA TGCGCCAGCAGCCAAGATCCAGGCTCTAATGAAAAACTGTTTTTT. Translation: CASSQDPGSNEKLFF.